This T cell receptor beta chain was obtained from a study of T cells after posttransplantation cyclophosphamide. A marrow graft followed busulfan-fludarabine conditioning, with cyclophosphamide on days +3 and +4. This table comes from immunoSEQ multiplex PCR, and its TCRdb copy is limited to in-frame clones, with some not included. The sample carries under 6,000 clones, about 72% recorded once. Looked up from germline, CDR1 is SGHRS and CDR2 is YFSETQ. The CDR3 contains 13 residues. V dropped 7 bases and J dropped 0 bases, with 10 bases sitting between them. This chain joins TRBV5-1 and TRBJ1-2, with no clear D. The specimen comprised PBMCs, sampled 362 days after allogeneic stem cell transplant with posttransplant cyclophosphamide. This receptor was obtained from a male patient between 55 and 70 years old who received an allogeneic stem cell transplant from an unrelated donor, was CMV-positive, and had acute GVHD only. Some T cells may possibly be graft donor cells. In nucleotides, the CDR3 is TGCGCCAGCGGTGAAGCAACTAACTATGGCTACACCTTC. Its translation: CASGEATNYGYTF. Full variable domain (missing parts from reference TRBV5-1 and TRBJ1-2): KAGVTQTPRYLIKTRGQQVTLSCSPISGHRSVSWYQQTPGQGLQFLFEYFSETQRNKGNFPGRFSGRQFSNSRSEMNVSTLELGDSALYLCASGEATNYGYTFGSGTRLTVV.